This entry features one TCR beta chain sequence. Its matching antigen is unknown. Using immunoSEQ multiplex PCR, the repertoire was profiled, and TCRdb retains in-frame clones only, with some absent. The sample shows around 450,000 clones, over 75% of them seen only once. This sample is drawn from a study of Ad26.COV2.S vaccination and SARS-CoV-2 variants. The overall study: The study gave Ad26.COV2.S intramuscularly, once or twice 56 days apart.

The CDR3 is made up of 15 amino acids. The germline CDR1 and CDR2 sequences are MNHEY and SVGAGI. Trimming took 6 bases from V and 5 from J, leaving 19 bases between them. The study, taken as a whole, reports: Possibly, TCR breadth and depth analyses underestimated total T cell responses. Reportedly, spike-specific CD8+ and CD4+ T cell responses achieved substantial breadth once vaccination had taken place.

Regarding treatment: some 19 received Ad26.COV2.S at low or high dose, single or two shots; about 5 received placebo; per-sample allocation not given. Collection of samples fell on day 63 after the first vaccine or placebo injection. The vaccine antigen was prefusion-stabilized Wuhan SARS-CoV-2 spike. The material sequenced was peripheral blood, taken in a trial of Ad26.COV2.S vaccine versus placebo. This clonotype was obtained from a person between 18 and 59 years old who received the Ad26.COV2.S COVID-19 vaccine or a placebo. The chain has TRBV6-5 and TRBJ1-1; D unclear. The CDR3 loop is CASSNPWAAETEAFF. CDR3 DNA sequence: TGTGCCAGCAGCAACCCGTGGGCAGCGGAAACTGAAGCTTTCTTT.